Listed here is a single TCR beta chain. Compared with germline, one end of the junction differs, possibly owing to a read error. Amplified regions were TCR beta CDR3 sequences from RNA transcripts. An initial round of RT-PCR targeting the TCR CDR3 relied on the HTBI primer set. TCRdb independently ran MiXCR on the multiplex PCR reads; one entry per CDR3 protein. The sample lists around 300,000 distinct CDR3 sequences, approximately 15% seen once, with roughly 24% in the top ten. These data are taken from a study of T cells in Graves' hyperthyroidism and ophthalmopathy. The sequenced sample consisted of blood. This sequence originates from a woman in her twenties or thirties with Graves' hyperthyroidism.

The CDR3, as DNA: TGTGTCAGCAGCCCCTACAGTGGTCAGCCCCAGCATTTT. Translation: CVSSPYSGQPQHF. The V and J genes are TRBV7-9 and TRBJ1-5, with D unclear. CDR1 SEHNR and CDR2 FQNEAQ come from the germline V gene (reference sequence). The CDR3 is 13 amino acids.